The T cell receptor beta chain described here comes from a study of Ad26.COV2.S vaccination and SARS-CoV-2 variants. Only in-frame clones appear in the TCRdb table, and some are missing; sequencing was by immunoSEQ multiplex PCR. Of about 260,000 clones in the sample, around nine tenths were seen once. The treatment: roughly 18 received Ad26.COV2.S at low or high dose, single or two shots; several received placebo; per-sample allocation not given. At day 63 after the first vaccine or placebo injection, samples were drawn. The clonotype originates from a person between 18 and 60 years old who received the Ad26.COV2.S COVID-19 vaccine or a placebo. Sequenced material: peripheral blood, taken in a trial of Ad26.COV2.S vaccine versus placebo.

CDR3 nucleotide sequence: TGCGCCAGCAGCCAAGATCCCCGGCGTGCAACTAATGAAAAACTGTTTTTT. The encoded protein is CASSQDPRRATNEKLFF. This chain links TRBV4-3 with TRBJ1-4; D gene ambiguous. The CDR3 has 17 amino acids. CDR1 is LGHNA and CDR2 is YSLEER in the germline V gene. V gave up 0 bases and J gave up 0 bases, with 11 bases separating them.